This is a list of T cell receptor beta chains from one sample in a study of blood T cell repertoires in COVID-19. The data were produced by immunoSEQ multiplex PCR, yet TCRdb's version contains in-frame clones alone and is incomplete. The data hold about 290,000 clones, with around 92% observed a single time. Material: peripheral blood. The receptors come from a woman aged 30 to 39 with COVID-19, enrolled during active disease. Both conserved end residues are part of each CDR3. The D gene is left open where the match is weak. Expanded clones are given a class, and other clones once, few, many or no size at all.

TRBV2	.	TRBJ2-3	.	TGTGCCACCCTACGTCTATGGGGGCCTAGCACAGATACGCAGTATTTT	CATLRLWGPSTDTQYF
TRBV6-4	TRBD1	TRBJ1-5	.	TGTGCCAGCAGTTCCGGGACAGGGTTCTCAGGTCAGCCCCAGCATTTT	CASSSGTGFSGQPQHF
TRBV3-1/TRBV3-2	.	TRBJ2-1	.	TGTGCCAGCAGCCAAGATTTAGGGGTGGCTGCCAATGAGCAGTTCTTC	CASSQDLGVAANEQFF
TRBV6-5	.	TRBJ1-1	.	TGTGCCAGCAGTTATGCGTTTGGAGCGAACACTGAAGCTTTCTTT	CASSYAFGANTEAFF
TRBV11-2	TRBD1	TRBJ2-1	.	TGTGCCAGCAGCTTAGTCCGACAGGGATTCACGTTCTTC	CASSLVRQGFTFF
TRBV15	.	TRBJ2-2	.	TGTGCCACCAGCAGAGATGGTTGGACAGTGAACACCGGGGAGCTGTTTTTT	CATSRDGWTVNTGELFF
TRBV11-2	TRBD1	TRBJ1-2	.	TGTGCCAGCAGCTCCCGTCCGGGACAGGTTAACTATGGCTACACCTTC	CASSSRPGQVNYGYTF
TRBV4-1	.	TRBJ2-2	.	TGCGCCAGCAACGGCAGGGCGAACACCGGGGAGCTGTTTTTT	CASNGRANTGELFF
TRBV6-5	TRBD1	TRBJ2-1	.	TGTGCCAGCAGTTACTTTCAGGGGGCGAATGAGCAGTTCTTC	CASSYFQGANEQFF
TRBV10-1	.	TRBJ1-6	.	TGCGCCAGCATTTGGCAGGAACCCGCAAGCTCCTATAATTCACCCCTCCACTTT	CASIWQEPASSYNSPLHF
TRBV6-5	.	TRBJ2-7	.	TGTGCCAGCAGTTACCGCCCAGACAACTACGAGCAGTACTTC	CASSYRPDNYEQYF
TRBV11-2	.	TRBJ2-7	.	TGTGCCAGCAGCTTCGGGGGGCTCGTCGCGGGCGAGCAGTACTTC	CASSFGGLVAGEQYF
TRBV6-7	.	TRBJ1-5	.	TGTGCCAGCAGTTACGGGGGCCCCAATAGCAATCAGCCCCAGCATTTT	CASSYGGPNSNQPQHF
TRBV4-2	.	TRBJ2-2	.	TGTGCCAGCAGCCAAGGGACGAGAGGGGGGGAGCTGTTTTTT	CASSQGTRGGELFF
TRBV28	TRBD1	TRBJ2-1	.	TGTGCCAGCAGAAAGGACAGGACCTACAATGAGCAGTTCTTC	CASRKDRTYNEQFF
TRBV21-1	.	TRBJ2-2	.	TGTGCCAGCAGCAAGACAAAGAACACCGGGGAGCTGTTTTTT	CASSKTKNTGELFF
TRBV6-4	TRBD2	TRBJ2-3	.	TGTGCCAGCACTCTGCTCCGACTAGCGGGGGCAGATACGCAGTATTTT	CASTLLRLAGADTQYF
TRBV7-7	.	TRBJ2-1	once	TGTGCCAGCAGTCCCCCAGGGACAAGGGATGAGCAGTTCTTC	CASSPPGTRDEQFF
TRBV5-1	.	TRBJ1-1	.	TGCGCCAGCAGCTTGGTAGGACAGTTAATGAACACTGAAGCTTTCTTT	CASSLVGQLMNTEAFF
TRBV5-4	.	TRBJ2-5	.	TGTGCCAGCAGCTTTGGGGGACTCCAAGAGACCCAGTACTTC	CASSFGGLQETQYF
TRBV7-2	.	TRBJ1-2	.	TGTGCCAGCAGCACCATAGCCCCATGGGATGGCTACACCTTC	CASSTIAPWDGYTF
TRBV29-1	TRBD1	TRBJ2-7	.	TGCAGCGTTGGTAAGGGACAGGGGGTAAGGGAGCAGTACTTC	CSVGKGQGVREQYF
TRBV20-1	.	TRBJ1-4	once	TGCAGTGCTAGGGCCGTGGGCCCCACGTTTTTT	CSARAVGPTFF
TRBV12-3/TRBV12-4	.	TRBJ1-1	.	TGTGCCAGCAGTTTTGGTAGCAACACTGAAGCTTTCTTT	CASSFGSNTEAFF